The 22 T cell receptor beta chains below come from one sample, sequenced in a study of T cells after yellow fever vaccination. Each CDR3 protein is one row after TCRdb ran MiXCR on the 5' RACE reads. The sample carries under 200,000 distinct CDR3 sequences, more than 5.5% recorded once. Sample: CD4+ T cells sorted from PBMCs, taken 5 to 6 days after the first yellow fever vaccination. Receptor source: a man aged 18 to 30 who received the YFV17D yellow fever vaccine.

The J gene is TRBJ1-5, the V gene TRBV6-1, with D perhaps matching TRBD1 (6 bases). V was clipped by 6 bases and J by 0 bases, with 12 bases between them. This CDR3 spans 15 amino acids. CDR1 is MNHNS, CDR2 SASEGT, per germline. The CDR3: CASRKDSYSNQPQHF. As DNA, the CDR3 is TGTGCCAGCAGGAAGGACAGTTATAGCAATCAGCCCCAGCATTTT.

This clonotype showed up many times. The chain combines TRBV7-2 with TRBJ1-5, with D possibly matching TRBD1 (6 bases). Trimming shortened V by 2 bases and J by 5 bases, and 10 bases separated the two germline ends. This CDR3 contains 14 residues. Germline CDR1 SGHTA, CDR2 FQGNSA. CDR3 residues: CASSLQGGHQPQHF. CDR3 sequence (DNA): TGTGCCAGCAGCTTACAAGGGGGGCATCAGCCCCAGCATTTT.

This clonotype was counted many times. The genes are TRBV15 and TRBJ2-2; no clear D. Germline V CDR1 and CDR2: LNHNV, YYDKDF (reference sequence). Trimming removed 3 bases at V and 5 bases at J, with 10 bases between. CDR3 length: 14 residues. The CDR3, as DNA: TGTGCCACCAGCAGGATGATGGGGACCGGGGAGCTGTTTTTT. Residues: CATSRMMGTGELFF.

On this clonotype: An end of the junction does not agree with germline; a read error may underlie this. V and J are TRBV12-3 or TRBV12-4 and TRBJ2-5; 7 bases align to TRBD2. This CDR3 contains 18 residues. CDR3 sequence: CACSLARSPSGSQETQYF. CDR3 bases: TGTGCCTGCAGTTTAGCGCGGTCCCCTAGCGGTTCCCAAGAGACCCAGTACTTC.

Only a few counts were recorded for this clonotype. The chain carries TRBV4-2 and TRBJ2-3, with TRBD2 matching 9 bases. Per the germline V gene, CDR1 is LGHNA and CDR2 is YNFKEQ. Losses at the gene ends were 0 bases for V and 5 bases for J; bases not matched to a gene: 6. This CDR3 comprises 16 residues. CDR3 amino acids: CASSQDAGGEGDTQYF. The CDR3 DNA follows: TGTGCCAGCAGCCAAGATGCGGGGGGGGAGGGAGATACGCAGTATTTT.

As for this clonotype: One base away lies a much larger clone, so this may be a sequencing read error. The chain uses TRBV12-3 or TRBV12-4 and TRBJ2-1; D unclear. The CDR3 is made up of 13 amino acids. Trimming stripped 9 bases from V and 4 bases from J, with 13 bases between. CDR3 region: CARKGQTYNEQFF. For the CDR3, the DNA is TGTGCCAGAAAAGGTCAAACGTACAATGAGCAGTTCTTC.

A word on this clonotype: Since a much larger clone is just one base distant, this may be a read error. The CDR3 here is CATSDPRTGSRDEQFF. The CDR3 bases are TGTGCCACCAGTGACCCCCGGACAGGAAGTCGTGATGAGCAGTTCTTC. The rearrangement joins TRBV24-1 to TRBJ2-1, with TRBD1 matching 7 bases. CDR1 is KGHDR and CDR2 is SFDVKD in the germline V gene. The CDR3 sequence is 16 residues long. V was pared by 4 bases and J by 8 bases, with 13 bases of the junction left unmatched.

The chain uses TRBV5-1 and TRBJ1-2; 12 bases are a match to TRBD1. This CDR3 comprises 15 residues. The germline CDR1 and CDR2 sequences are SGHRS and YFSETQ. The ends lost 4 bases at V and 8 bases at J; junction bases unmatched: 9. The CDR3 nucleotides are TGCGCCAGCAGCCTGGGGACAGGGGGCGGAGGAGGCTACACCTTC. Translated, it gives CASSLGTGGGGGYTF.

This clonotype was recorded at least ten times. This chain links TRBV5-1 with TRBJ2-5; D is undetermined. Germline V lookup: CDR1 SGHRS, CDR2 YFSETQ. V dropped 2 bases and J dropped 3 bases, with 14 bases sitting between them. CDR3 size: 15 residues. CDR3 sequence: CASSLSFRTEETQYF. CDR3 DNA sequence: TGCGCCAGCAGCTTATCGTTCCGGACCGAAGAGACCCAGTACTTC.

This CDR3 is CSVVTRWSEQYV. Written as DNA, the CDR3 is TGCAGCGTTGTGACCCGTTGGTCCGAGCAGTACGTC. The chain joins TRBV29-1 to TRBJ2-7; D remains unclear. The length of the CDR3 is 12 residues. Trimming left V 4 bases short and J 6 bases short, with 13 bases between. Germline V gene sequence: CDR1 SQVTM, CDR2 ANQGSEA.

This clonotype was observed a handful of times. The chain joins TRBV5-1 to TRBJ2-2, with 12 bases aligning to TRBD2. Germline-derived CDR1 and CDR2 are SGHRS and YFSETQ. V gave up 4 bases and J gave up 3 bases; unmatched junction bases: 4. The CDR3 has 16 amino acids. CDR3 sequence reads: CASSALAGGDTGELFF. For the CDR3, the DNA is TGCGCCAGCAGCGCCCTAGCGGGGGGGGACACCGGGGAGCTGTTTTTT.

This clonotype has more than one count but fewer than ten. V is TRBV7-2 and J is TRBJ2-7; D possibly corresponds to TRBD1 (5 bases). Trimming left V 5 bases short and J 0 bases short, with 14 bases between. This CDR3 region has 15 residues. CDR1 is SGHTA and CDR2 is FQGNSA in the germline V gene. CDR3 residues: CASSPLPGISYEQYF. The CDR3 DNA follows: TGTGCCAGCAGCCCCTTACCAGGGATCTCCTACGAGCAGTACTTC. The variable domain in full, with the rest retrieved from reference TRBV7-2 and TRBJ2-7, is GAGVSQSPSNKVTEKGKDVELRCDPISGHTALYWYRQSLGQGLEFLIYFQGNSAPDKSGLPSDRFSAERTGGSVSTLTIQRTQQEDSAVYLCASSPLPGISYEQYFGPGTRLTVT.

The sample holds many counts of this clonotype. V is TRBV11-1 and J is TRBJ2-5; no clear D gene. CDR1 and CDR2 (germline): SGHAT, FQDESV (reference sequence). The germline V and J ends were trimmed by 1 base and 0 bases, with 15 bases remaining between them. This CDR3 is built from 17 residues. CDR3 sequence reads: CASSLGQANSNQETQYF. Written as DNA, the CDR3 is TGTGCCAGCAGCTTAGGGCAAGCCAATAGCAACCAAGAGACCCAGTACTTC. Variable domain in full (rest from reference TRBV11-1 and TRBJ2-5): EAEVAQSPRYKITEKSQAVAFWCDPISGHATLYWYRQILGQGPELLVQFQDESVVDDSQLPKDRFSAERLKGVDSTLKIQPAELGDSAMYLCASSLGQANSNQETQYFGPGTRLLVL.

This clonotype was detected ten times or more. The chain combines TRBV10-3 with TRBJ2-3; 8 nucleotides match TRBD2. Losses at the gene ends were 7 bases for V and 3 bases for J; bases not matched to a gene: 9. Germline CDR1 ENHRY, CDR2 SYGVKD. The CDR3 is made up of 15 amino acids. This CDR3 is CAINPNAGGTDTQYF. CDR3 bases: TGTGCCATCAATCCGAATGCGGGGGGAACAGATACGCAGTATTTT.

In its sample, this clonotype was seen many times. This rearrangement joins TRBV20-1 to TRBJ1-2, with TRBD1 identical over 8 bases. The trim removed 4 bases at V and 6 bases at J, leaving 7 bases unmatched. This CDR3 contains 13 residues. Germline assignment: CDR1 DFQATT and CDR2 SNEGSKA (reference sequence). The CDR3 region is CSATLETGDGYTF. The CDR3 region has the DNA TGCAGTGCTACGTTAGAGACAGGGGATGGCTACACCTTC.

This clonotype was detected many times. The chain couples TRBV30 to TRBJ1-6; 7 bases are a match to TRBD1. The CDR3 runs to 16 residues. Unmatched junction bases numbered 11, after V lost 0 bases and J lost 9 bases. Per the germline V gene, CDR1 is GTSNPN and CDR2 is SVGIG (reference sequence). The CDR3 DNA is TGTGCCTGGAGTGTACTCCCCAGGGGGAATATTTCACCCCTCCACTTT. This encodes CAWSVLPRGNISPLHF.

The chain links TRBV10-3 to TRBJ2-5; D may be TRBD2 (6 bases). The CDR3 spans 14 residues. Germline assignment: CDR1 ENHRY and CDR2 SYGVKD. The V end lost 0 bases, the J end lost 5 bases, and 10 bases lay between the germline ends. CDR3 region: CAISESRLAETQYF. For the CDR3, the DNA is TGTGCCATCAGTGAGTCGAGGCTAGCGGAGACCCAGTACTTC.

This clonotype was counted ten times or more. V is TRBV7-2 and J is TRBJ2-7; tentatively, D is TRBD1 or TRBD2 (5 bases each). Germline-derived CDR1 and CDR2 are SGHTA and FQGNSA. This CDR3 spans 14 amino acids. With 5 bases removed from V and 2 bases from J, the gap between germline ends came to 13 bases. The CDR3 DNA sequence: TGTGCCAGCAGCCTAGGGATGGGGGCCTACGAGCAGTACGTC. Amino acids: CASSLGMGAYEQYV.

This clonotype came up many times. This sequence joins TRBV20-1 and TRBJ2-3; 15 nucleotides match TRBD2. In germline, CDR1 is DFQATT, CDR2 SNEGSKA (reference sequence). V was clipped by 6 bases and J by 4 bases; unmatched bases: 8. The CDR3 loop spans 16 amino acids. The CDR3 DNA is TGCAGTGCCAGCGGACTAGCGGGGGGGCAGGCAGATACGCAGTATTTT. Its protein product is CSASGLAGGQADTQYF.

This chain uses TRBV19 with TRBJ2-1, with 8 bases lining up with TRBD1. The junction had 7 bases not matched to a gene; V was cut back by 5 bases and J by 4 bases. This CDR3 is built from 15 residues. Germline V gene lookup returns CDR1 LNHDA and CDR2 SQIVND (reference sequence). The CDR3 bases are TGTGCCAGTAGTCATCCCAGGGGGCTGTACAATGAGCAGTTCTTC. It is translated as CASSHPRGLYNEQFF.

Ten or more counts support this clonotype. V and J are TRBV7-9 and TRBJ1-1, with D maybe TRBD1 (6 bases). Trimming removed 0 bases from V and 4 bases from J, with 15 bases in between. This CDR3 spans 16 amino acids. Germline assignment: CDR1 SEHNR and CDR2 FQNEAQ (reference sequence). The chain's CDR3 is CASSLAAGALGTEAFF. In DNA form, the CDR3 reads TGTGCCAGCAGCTTAGCGGCAGGGGCTCTGGGCACTGAAGCTTTCTTT.

This clonotype was counted a few times. The genes are TRBV4-2 and TRBJ1-1; D call uncertain. The V gene lost 3 bases and the J gene lost 5 bases, with 13 bases spanning the gap. This CDR3 is 14 amino acids long. The germline gives CDR1 LGHNA, CDR2 YNFKEQ. Here the CDR3 reads CASSQAGKQTEAFF. CDR3 bases: TGTGCCAGCAGCCAGGCGGGCAAGCAGACTGAAGCTTTCTTT.